This T cell receptor beta chain was profiled in a study of identical twins (dated by TCRdb to 2016 to 2018). About the investigation overall: TCR alpha and beta repertoires from monozygotic twins, unrelated adults of various ages and cord blood were deep-sequenced to test whether fetal clonotypes persist. To rule out contamination, the twin experiments were replicated at different times with different library preparation protocols. Results the study describes overall, beyond this receptor: Out-of-frame TCR alpha sharing in monozygotic twins was systematically underestimated by recombination models, whereas sharing between unrelated individuals was in agreement with the recombination models. Conclusions relied on cross-sectional statistical analysis, since the same donors could not be followed over many years. Abundant cord blood beta clonotypes carried fewer insertions; young adult naive repertoires showed a weaker similar trend, while memory repertoires showed none. In beta out-of-frame sequences, excess twin sharing was weaker, because having fewer shared sequences lowered the signal-to-noise ratio. Invariant T cells such as MAIT and iNKT could partly confound zero-insertion analyses, although diverse VJ usage argued against such confounding for most clonotypes. Compared with coincidental sharing between unrelated individuals, out-of-frame TCR alpha sequences shared between twins had an excess of sequences with low generation probability.

CDR1 and CDR2 are read off the germline V gene (reference sequence) as DFQATT and SNEGSKA. The CDR3 measures 14 amino acids from cysteine to phenylalanine. The kept DNA is CDR3 alone, 42 bases in frame from the first base. Trimmed from V: 3 bases; trimmed from J: 0 bases; junction bases lacking a gene match: 3. Details on this clonotype: What antigen it recognizes has not been identified. No per-base quality is available; no much larger clone lies one base away.

Every donor was a healthy Caucasian. Miltenyi CD45RO+ enrichment and human naive T-cell isolation kits were used to isolate memory (CD45RO+) and naive T cells from PBMC. Library preparation was by 5' RACE. The reads were generated on an Illumina HiSeq 2000. A universal primer binding site was added through template switching, and the final cDNA carried a unique molecular identifier so that TCR cDNA molecules could be counted accurately. First-strand cDNA for TCR alpha and beta chains was synthesized from specific primers in the conserved constant-segment region. To control for contamination, every cDNA library was double barcoded, receiving both a SMART-Mk sample barcode and Illumina barcodes. TruSeq adapter sequences, together with Illumina sample barcodes, were added in two successive PCR steps. The TCR alpha and beta cDNA libraries were sequenced on the Illumina HiSeq platform using custom primers. The paper's processing steps were these. MiGEC was used to process raw reads and extract unique molecular identifiers, and MiXCR was used to find CDR3 positions. For each individual, recombination models were inferred using an EM algorithm with the repgenHMM and IGoR tools. The analysis of shared clonotypes was done with the tcR package in R, with sharing normalized by the product of cloneset sizes. Out-of-frame nonproductive sequences were analyzed to study raw recombination free of thymic and clonal selection effects. Through fastp at Q25 and MiXCR, TCRdb rebuilt clones from the public reads, retaining in-frame beta chains. Every CDR3 protein is listed once, alongside the most common genes and DNA of its rows. TCRdb's processing, not the authors', yielded these V and J calls. For this sample the table gives 200,000 to 250,000 distinct CDR3 sequences, of which around 15% were detected only once. The ten top clones hold around 8.9% of the sample.

The receptor comes from a woman aged 18-29 years in good health. The specimen was memory (CD45RO+) T cells sorted from blood. The cell subset or site tag for this specimen amounts to: CD45RO+ enriched T cells. The chain is encoded by TRBV20-1 joined to TRBJ2-3; a stretch of 7 junction bases matches TRBD1. The sequenced DNA: TGCAGTGCTAGTGGACAGGATAGCACAGATACGCAGTATTTT. Its product reads: CSASGQDSTDTQYF.